This paragraph reports one T cell receptor (beta chain). No antigen is known for it. No base quality information exists; no much larger clone differs at one position. These data are taken from a study of blood T cell repertoires in COVID-19 (TCRdb year 2020). Study-wide context: Samples from collaborators originated in the United States, Italy and Spain and spanned both the acute and convalescent phases of COVID-19. The material from the prospective study consisted of cDNA or gDNA derived from T cells, B-cell-depleted T cells, or PBMCs. Subjects who had been exposed to COVID-19, were actively infected with it, or had recovered from it provided the deeply sampled blood TCRbeta repertoires that made up the dataset. The repertoires were released in a freely available public database intended as a resource for research on the immune response to SARS-CoV-2. Samples came from the ongoing ImmuneRACE study (first 160 participants) plus 1,254 subjects from 6 global collaborators. Sample metadata almost always included a de-identified subject ID, COVID-19 status, age in years and sex. Where available, HLA class I and class II types were obtained from metadata supplied by the sample provider rather than from assay-based typing.

The collaborating institutions used their own protocols to collect whole blood in K2EDTA tubes. Collaborator samples were shipped for TCRbeta analysis as frozen whole blood, isolated PBMCs, or DNA extracted from either sample type. General study outcomes and caveats: The amount of clinical and demographic metadata varied by source and participant and was provided uncurated.

TCRbeta CDR3 regions were amplified from genomic DNA using the immunoSEQ Assay, a bias-controlled multiplex PCR. The study's own analysis went as follows. Within the assay, amplification of reference gene primers was used to estimate how many nucleated cells each sample contained. Sequence reads were collapsed and filtered to measure the absolute abundance of every unique TCRbeta CDR3 rearrangement. For each sample, productive Simpson clonality was calculated as the square root of Simpson's diversity index over productive rearrangements. Drawn from immuneACCESS, this table holds only the in-frame rearrangements with V and J called that TCRdb kept. Clones are partly lost; checked studies trace under half to an unresolved V gene and leave the rest unexplained. D and trimming come from the DNA, and the V and J calls and clone size come from that table. The sample table contains 70,000 or so clones; only one count was recorded for more than 85% of them. The ten biggest clones cover less than 0.65% of the sample.

Sequencing was performed on peripheral blood. This TCR derives from a man between 60 and 75 years old with acute or convalescent COVID-19.

The bases are TGTGCCAGCGCTTTCAGGCAGGGGGCCCTCTCTGGAAACACCATATATTTT. The resulting protein is CASAFRQGALSGNTIYF. The receptor chain draws on TRBV3-1 (or the pseudogene TRBV3-2) and TRBJ1-3; TRBD1 lines up with 8 middle nucleotides. Reading the germline V gene (reference sequence) gives CDR1 LGHDT and CDR2 YNNKEL. Inclusive of the bounding cysteine and phenylalanine, the CDR3 is 17 residues long. Only CDR3 DNA remains: 51 bases, in frame from the first base. Relative to germline, V is missing 8 bases and J is missing 0 bases, with 12 bases of the junction outside any gene match.